The source of this TCR beta chain is a study of blood T cell repertoires in COVID-19. Looked up from germline, CDR1 is ENHRY and CDR2 is SYGVKD. Trimming shortened V by 3 bases and J by 1 base, and 7 bases separated the two germline ends. This CDR3 spans 14 amino acids. Profiled with immunoSEQ multiplex PCR; TCRdb holds only in-frame clones, not every one. Among almost 30,000 clones listed, over 70% were seen once. The source is an older woman with acute or convalescent COVID-19. This chain links TRBV10-3 with TRBJ1-5, with no clear D. The sample was peripheral blood. The CDR3 protein is CAISDWQSNQPQHF. For the CDR3, the DNA is TGTGCCATCAGTGATTGGCAGAGCAATCAGCCCCAGCATTTT.